The 17 T cell receptor beta chains presented below share a single source sample, sequenced in a study of shared clonotypes between healthy human individuals. Sequenced by immunoSEQ multiplex PCR; TCRdb stores in-frame clones only, minus some. Counted here are 730,000 or so clones, approximately 75% occurring once; the ten biggest clones make up about 1.8%. Input material: memory CD4+ T cells sorted from blood. Sample subset: CD45RA-negative fraction. Every receptor here comes from a woman aged 25 to 45 in good health.

The CDR3: CASSLEATSYEQYF. The CDR3 DNA reads as TGCGCCAGCAGCTTGGAGGCCACTTCCTACGAGCAGTACTTC. The gene calls are TRBV5-1 and TRBJ2-7; D remains ambiguous. This CDR3 is 14 amino acids long. V was cut by 0 bases and J by 1 base, with 8 bases left in between. The germline gives CDR1 SGHRS, CDR2 YFSETQ.

This chain joins TRBV9 and TRBJ2-7; D gene unclear. The germline V and J ends were trimmed by 1 base and 0 bases, with 8 bases remaining between them. CDR3 length: 14 amino acids. Germline assignment: CDR1 SGDLS and CDR2 YYNGEE. The CDR3 nucleotides read TGTGCCAGCAGCGTATCGAGCCCCTCCTACGAGCAGTACTTC. This translates into CASSVSSPSYEQYF.

The V gene is TRBV19, the J gene TRBJ2-5; no reliable D call. The CDR3 has 15 residues. V was clipped by 5 bases and J by 1 base, with 14 bases between them. In germline, CDR1 is LNHDA, CDR2 SQIVND (reference sequence). For the CDR3, the DNA is TGTGCCAGTAGTCCCCGCCTCGTGGCCCAAGAGACCCAGTACTTC. Protein: CASSPRLVAQETQYF.

The V gene is TRBV18, the J gene TRBJ1-1; D possibly corresponds to TRBD1 (5 bases). The CDR3 is 15 amino acids. Germline V gives CDR1 KGHSH, CDR2 LQKENI. V was trimmed by 2 bases and J by 2 bases, leaving 12 bases between them. In DNA form, the CDR3 reads TGTGCCAGCTCACCAGAGCAGGGCAAAAACACTGAAGCTTTCTTT. Residues: CASSPEQGKNTEAFF.

The gene calls are TRBV28 and TRBJ1-5, with D tentatively TRBD1 (6 bases). The CDR3 has 17 residues. Germline values: CDR1 MDHEN, CDR2 SYDVKM. V lost 7 bases and J lost 2, with 21 bases in between. The CDR3 reads CASITLGTEGGNQPQHF. CDR3 nucleotides: TGTGCCAGCATCACCTTAGGAACTGAGGGGGGCAATCAGCCCCAGCATTTT.

The V gene is TRBV5-1, the J gene TRBJ1-3; 7 bases are shared with TRBD1. V lost 7 bases and J lost 11; bases outside the gene matches: 15. CDR1 and CDR2 from the germline V gene are SGHRS and YFSETQ. The CDR3 has 14 amino acids. The CDR3 coding sequence is TGCGCCAGCGGCGCCGGGACAGAGAGTGGACCCATATATTTT. Protein sequence: CASGAGTESGPIYF.

This clone was observed many times. V gene TRBV15 combines with J gene TRBJ2-5, with a tentative D call TRBD2 (6 bases). V lost 7 bases and J lost 2, with 17 bases in between. The CDR3 is 15 amino acids. The germline V gene encodes CDR1 LNHNV and CDR2 YYDKDF (reference sequence). CDR3 bases: TGTGCCACCACCCCAGGGACGGGAGATCAAGAGACCCAGTACTTC. This translates into CATTPGTGDQETQYF.

There are a few counts of this clone. The same CDR3 arises from other DNA sequences in this sample as well. The chain has TRBV29-1 and TRBJ2-7; D gene ambiguous. V was cut by 4 bases and J by 3 bases, with 4 bases left in between. Germline assignment: CDR1 SQVTM and CDR2 ANQGSEA. This CDR3 is 10 amino acids long. CDR3 DNA sequence: TGCAGCGTTGGGGACTACGAGCAGTACTTC. The encoded protein is CSVGDYEQYF.

The genes are TRBV28 and TRBJ1-2; TRBD1 agrees at 8 bases. Germline V gene data show CDR1 as MDHEN and CDR2 as SYDVKM. The CDR3 length is 21 residues. The ends lost 5 bases at V and 0 bases at J; junction bases unmatched: 23. CDR3 residues: CASSLDRGVNFFRKSNYGYTF. As DNA, the CDR3 is TGTGCCAGCAGTCTCGACAGGGGCGTAAACTTCTTCAGGAAATCTAACTATGGCTACACCTTC.

The rearrangement links TRBV7-7 to TRBJ2-3, with 12 bases identical to TRBD1. CDR1 and CDR2 from the germline V gene are SSHAT and FNYEAQ (reference sequence). The V and J ends lost 3 bases and 4 bases, in that order; junction bases with no gene match: 2. The length of the CDR3 is 15 residues. The DNA for the CDR3 is TGTGCCAGCAGCTTGGGACAGGGGGCCGCAGATACGCAGTATTTT. Its protein product is CASSLGQGAADTQYF.

Turning to this clone: The sample holds other DNA sequences that translate to the same CDR3. J is TRBJ1-1 and V is TRBV6-1, with D maybe TRBD1 (6 bases). The germline CDR1 and CDR2 sequences are MNHNS and SASEGT. There are 13 residues in the CDR3. The ends were cut back, 6 bases at V and 2 bases at J, with 10 bases in the middle. CDR3 DNA sequence: TGTGCCAGCAGAAGGGGGGGTAACACTGAAGCTTTCTTT. This translates into CASRRGGNTEAFF.

This chain links TRBV28 with TRBJ2-7, with 13 bases lining up with TRBD2. CDR3 length: 16 residues. CDR1 and CDR2 from the germline V gene are MDHEN and SYDVKM. Unmatched junction bases numbered 8, after V lost 6 bases and J lost 3 bases. CDR3 region: CASRKGLAGNLYEQYF. For the CDR3, the DNA is TGTGCCAGCAGAAAGGGACTAGCGGGAAACCTCTACGAGCAGTACTTC.

This chain joins TRBV6-5 and TRBJ1-2; 9 bases line up with TRBD1. The CDR3 runs 16 residues. The ends lost 2 bases at V and 8 bases at J; junction bases unmatched: 12. CDR1 and CDR2 from the germline V gene are MNHEY and SVGAGI. DNA for the CDR3: TGTGCCAGCAGTTACATGGACAGGGGTACCACGGCCGGCTACACCTTC. This encodes CASSYMDRGTTAGYTF.

The genes are TRBV5-4 and TRBJ2-5, with no clear D. Between the trimmed V and J ends, which lost 0 bases and 5 bases, there was a span of 8 bases. The CDR3 spans 13 residues. Germline V gene sequence: CDR1 SGHNT, CDR2 YYREEE (reference sequence). Written as DNA, the CDR3 is TGTGCCAGCAGCTTGGACATAGATGAGACCCAGTACTTC. Amino acid sequence: CASSLDIDETQYF.

In DNA form, the CDR3 reads TGTGCCAGCAGAACTCCAGGGGCGGGGTATGGCTACACCTTC. Translating it yields CASRTPGAGYGYTF. This chain links TRBV28 with TRBJ1-2, with D maybe TRBD1 (6 bases). The CDR3 sequence is 14 residues long. The ends were cut back, 6 bases at V and 5 bases at J, with 16 bases in the middle. Germline loops: CDR1 MDHEN, CDR2 SYDVKM.

V and J are TRBV18 and TRBJ2-7; 7 bases are shared with TRBD1. The CDR3 sequence is 16 residues long. Germline-derived CDR1 and CDR2 are KGHSH and LQKENI. After removal of 0 bases from V and 0 bases from J, the junction contained 5 bases not matched to a gene. The CDR3 bases are TGTGCCAGCTCACCACCGAACAGGGGCTCCTCCTACGAGCAGTACTTC. This encodes CASSPPNRGSSYEQYF.

The table lists this clone with many counts. V and J are TRBV7-7 and TRBJ1-1, with D unresolved. The V end was cut by 5 bases, the J end by 6 bases, with 10 bases between. The germline gives CDR1 SSHAT, CDR2 FNYEAQ (reference sequence). The CDR3 runs 12 residues. The CDR3 DNA reads TGTGCCAGCAGCCCACTGGGAGCTGAAGCTTTCTTT. Residues: CASSPLGAEAFF. Full variable domain (remainder filled in from reference TRBV7-7 and TRBJ1-1): GAGVSQSPRYKVTKRGQDVTLRCDPISSHATLYWYQQALGQGPEFLTYFNYEAQPDKSGLPSDRFSAERPEGSISTLTIQRTEQRDSAMYRCASSPLGAEAFFGQGTRLTVV.